Below, 10 T cell receptor beta chains from the same sample are listed, as sequenced in a study of cytomegalovirus exposure and HLA in healthy donors (dated by TCRdb to between 2016 and 2019). Libraries were made using the immunoSEQ multiplex PCR assay. The multiplex PCR relied on a mix of 60 forward primers for TCR Vbeta segments and 13 reverse primers for TCR Jbeta segments. What TCRdb holds here is the immuneACCESS table cut down to in-frame rearrangements. Part of the clones is not present; checked against another copy, under half of the missing clones reflect an unresolved V gene, and the others are unexplained. The table for this sample lists approximately 190,000 clones; roughly 80% of them were counted only once. The top ten clones comprise about 1.7% of the sample. Specimen: PBMCs. All receptors derive from a woman younger than 35 in good health and CMV-seronegative.

The chain couples TRBV11-3 to TRBJ2-1; TRBD2 matches at 11 bases. Germline V CDR1 and CDR2: SGHNT, YENEEA. This CDR3 is built from 16 residues. Trimming cost V 1 base and J 4 bases; bases outside gene matches: 3. The CDR3 is CASSLGGLAVYNEQFF. CDR3 nucleotide sequence: TGTGCCAGCAGCTTAGGGGGACTAGCGGTATACAATGAGCAGTTCTTC.

The rearrangement uses TRBV11-3 and TRBJ2-5; 11 nucleotides align to TRBD2. CDR1 and CDR2 from the germline V gene are SGHNT and YENEEA. CDR3 length: 16 residues. Trimming at V came to 5 bases and at J to 4 bases, leaving 9 bases not matched to a gene. CDR3 loop: CASSVRPLAGGETQYF. For the CDR3, the DNA is TGTGCCAGCAGCGTTCGTCCTCTAGCGGGAGGAGAGACCCAGTACTTC. Full variable domain (outside the CDR3, taken from reference TRBV11-3 and TRBJ2-5): EAGVVQSPRYKIIEKKQPVAFWCNPISGHNTLYWYLQNLGQGPELLIRYENEEAVDDSQLPKDRFSAERLKGVDSTLKIQPAELGDSAVYLCASSVRPLAGGETQYFGPGTRLLVL.

The rearrangement uses TRBV19 and TRBJ2-2, with 7 positions matching TRBD1. The V segment lost 7 bases and the J segment 2 bases; nucleotides outside the gene matches: 10. The germline V gene encodes CDR1 LNHDA and CDR2 SQIVND (reference sequence). The CDR3 extends over 16 amino acids. The CDR3 DNA is TGTGCCAGTACCCATGGGGACAGAAAAAACACCGGGGAGCTGTTTTTT. Protein sequence: CASTHGDRKNTGELFF.

This chain joins TRBV6-5 and TRBJ2-3, with D possibly TRBD1 on 6 matching bases. Germline-derived CDR1 and CDR2 are MNHEY and SVGAGI. Between the trimmed V and J ends, which lost 5 bases and 11 bases, there was a span of 20 bases. The CDR3 covers 14 residues. Written as DNA, the CDR3 is TGTGCCAGCAGTCCCGGACATCAGGCGACAGGGCAGTATTTT. Residues: CASSPGHQATGQYF.

The genes are TRBV7-2 and TRBJ2-1, with 8 bases matching TRBD1. The junction had 8 bases not matched to a gene; V was cut back by 1 base and J by 9 bases. CDR3 length: 15 amino acids. Looked up from germline, CDR1 is SGHTA and CDR2 is FQGNSA. The chain's CDR3 is CASSLEGSGGFEQFF. For the CDR3, the DNA is TGTGCCAGCAGCTTAGAAGGGTCAGGGGGCTTTGAGCAGTTCTTC.

This sequence joins TRBV19 and TRBJ1-2, with 10 positions matching TRBD1. The CDR3 has 17 amino acids. Germline assignment: CDR1 LNHDA and CDR2 SQIVND (reference sequence). Trimming cost V 2 bases and J 5 bases; bases outside gene matches: 11. CDR3 sequence reads: CASSISGFPGQGYGYTF. CDR3 nucleotides: TGTGCCAGTAGTATAAGTGGATTCCCGGGACAGGGGTATGGCTACACCTTC.

This sequence joins TRBV7-9 and TRBJ2-7; D not certain. The ends were cut back, 3 bases at V and 0 bases at J, with 9 bases in the middle. Germline CDR1 and CDR2: SEHNR and FQNEAQ (reference sequence). This CDR3 is built from 14 residues. DNA of the CDR3: TGTGCCAGCAGCTTCTATCCCGACTCCTACGAGCAGTACTTC. This encodes CASSFYPDSYEQYF.

J is TRBJ2-7 and V is TRBV5-8, with 7 bases matching TRBD2. Trimming removed 2 bases from V and 6 bases from J; junction bases left unmatched: 8. The CDR3 contains 14 residues. The germline V gene encodes CDR1 SGHTS and CDR2 YDEGEE. CDR3 bases: TGTGCCAGCAGCTTCAGGACTAGTGTGGGCGAGCAGTACTTC. Translation: CASSFRTSVGEQYF.

The chain joins TRBV4-2 to TRBJ2-3; 9 bases agree with TRBD1. The CDR3 totals 17 residues. Germline CDR1 LGHNA, CDR2 YNFKEQ. The J segment lost 2 bases and the V segment lost 1 base, leaving 7 bases of the junction unmatched. The DNA of the CDR3 is TGTGCCAGCAGCCAAGTCTCACAGGGGGCTACCACAGATACGCAGTATTTT. It codes for CASSQVSQGATTDTQYF.

The chain recombines TRBV27 with TRBJ2-5; TRBD2 matches 9 bases. The germline V gene encodes CDR1 MNHEY and CDR2 SMNVEV (reference sequence). V was pared by 5 bases and J by 2 bases, with 15 bases of the junction left unmatched. This CDR3 comprises 18 residues. DNA for the CDR3: TGTGCCAGCAGTCATACTGGCGGGAGGGCCCTCGTGCAAGAGACCCAGTACTTC. Amino acid sequence: CASSHTGGRALVQETQYF.